Below are 21 T cell receptor beta chains sequenced from a single sample in a study of cytomegalovirus exposure and HLA in healthy donors. The PCR had 60 Vbeta and 13 Jbeta primers. TCRdb keeps only in-frame clones here, not all; method: immunoSEQ multiplex PCR. The sample holds tens of thousands of clones; roughly 73% are singletons and the top ten take 9.7%. Source material: PBMCs. Receptors were obtained from a man aged 35 to 55 in good health and CMV-seronegative.

This clone has just a few counts. The chain links TRBV5-1 to TRBJ1-1, with 10 bases fitting TRBD1. Germline assignment: CDR1 SGHRS and CDR2 YFSETQ. After removal of 1 base from V and 2 bases from J, the junction contained 5 bases not matched to a gene. This CDR3 comprises 16 residues. CDR3 region: CASSLQGQGVNTEAFF. CDR3 nucleotides: TGCGCCAGCAGCTTGCAAGGACAGGGGGTTAACACTGAAGCTTTCTTT. Variable domain in full (rest from reference TRBV5-1 and TRBJ1-1): KAGVTQTPRYLIKTRGQQVTLSCSPISGHRSVSWYQQTPGQGLQFLFEYFSETQRNKGNFPGRFSGRQFSNSRSEMNVSTLELGDSALYLCASSLQGQGVNTEAFFGQGTRLTVV.

The chain recombines TRBV7-2 with TRBJ2-3; the D is unclear. Trimming took 5 bases from V and 0 from J, leaving 9 bases between them. This CDR3 is built from 14 residues. The V gene's germline CDR1 is SGHTA and CDR2 FQGNSA. The CDR3 sequence: CASSLRRSTDTQYF. DNA for the CDR3: TGTGCCAGCAGCCTCCGTCGGAGCACAGATACGCAGTATTTT.

The chain is built from TRBV11-2 and TRBJ2-7, with 11 bases aligning to TRBD2. The CDR3 totals 16 residues. In germline, CDR1 is SGHAT, CDR2 FQNNGV. With 1 base clipped from V and 3 bases from J, the junction kept 5 bases outside the gene matches. Here the CDR3 reads CASSLVSGGDYYEQYF. As DNA, the CDR3 is TGTGCCAGCAGCTTAGTTAGCGGGGGGGATTACTACGAGCAGTACTTC.

The chain carries TRBV7-6 and TRBJ1-2; possibly TRBD1 for D (5 bases). This CDR3 contains 13 residues. V was trimmed by 4 bases and J by 3 bases, leaving 9 bases between them. CDR1 is SGHVS and CDR2 is FNYEAQ in the germline V gene. The CDR3 protein is CASSSGQDYGYTF. DNA of the CDR3: TGTGCCAGCAGCTCCGGACAAGACTATGGCTACACCTTC.

The chain joins TRBV10-2 to TRBJ1-5; tentatively, D is TRBD1 (5 bases). CDR3 length equals 13 residues. From germline, CDR1 is WSHSY and CDR2 SAAADI. The V end lost 7 bases, the J end lost 6 bases, and 13 bases lay between the germline ends. The CDR3, as DNA: TGCGCCAGCATGGAAGGGGCGCGTCAGCCCCAGCATTTT. Translating it yields CASMEGARQPQHF.

The chain couples TRBV29-1 to TRBJ2-7; 10 positions match TRBD2. The CDR3 sequence is 12 residues long. V was clipped by 6 bases and J by 3 bases; unmatched bases: 2. Germline CDR1 and CDR2: SQVTM and ANQGSEA. Written as DNA, the CDR3 is TGCAGCGTCTGGACTAGCGGCTACGAGCAGTACTTC. Protein: CSVWTSGYEQYF.

The chain carries TRBV15 and TRBJ2-7, with D perhaps matching TRBD2 (6 bases). Trimming cost V 0 bases and J 2 bases, with 14 bases left between them. Looked up from germline, CDR1 is LNHNV and CDR2 is YYDKDF (reference sequence). There are 16 residues in the CDR3. The CDR3 sequence: CATSREVRGLTYEQYF. In DNA form, the CDR3 reads TGTGCCACCAGCAGAGAGGTCCGGGGACTCACCTACGAGCAGTACTTC.

This clone was observed a single time. The chain combines TRBV10-3 with TRBJ1-1; 11 nucleotides align to TRBD1. Trimming cost V 7 bases and J 6 bases; bases outside gene matches: 7. There are 14 residues in the CDR3. CDR1 is ENHRY, CDR2 SYGVKD, per germline. The CDR3 DNA is TGTGCCATCAAGGGACAGGGGGAAGGATCTGAAGCTTTCTTT. It codes for CAIKGQGEGSEAFF.

The rearrangement links TRBV11-2 to TRBJ2-5, with a weak D call TRBD1 (6 bases). CDR1 SGHAT and CDR2 FQNNGV come from the germline V gene. The CDR3 runs to 13 residues. Between the trimmed V and J ends, which lost 4 bases and 2 bases, there was a span of 8 bases. The CDR3 bases are TGTGCCAGCAGCTCCGGGACACAAGAGACCCAGTACTTC. Its protein is CASSSGTQETQYF. Supplemented by reference TRBV11-2 and TRBJ2-5, the full variable domain reads EAGVAQSPRYKIIEKRQSVAFWCNPISGHATLYWYQQILGQGPKLLIQFQNNGVVDDSQLPKDRFSAERLKGVDSTLKIQPAKLEDSAVYLCASSSGTQETQYFGPGTRLLVL.

The chain links TRBV28 to TRBJ1-2; D unclear. V lost 4 bases, J lost 2 bases, and 14 bases lay in between. In germline, CDR1 is MDHEN, CDR2 SYDVKM. The CDR3 totals 15 residues. The DNA for the CDR3 is TGTGCCAGCAGTTCCCCGGGGTTACACAACTATGGCTACACCTTC. Protein: CASSSPGLHNYGYTF.

This clone was counted between two and nine times. V and J are TRBV6-5 and TRBJ2-7, with no clear D. The V and J ends lost 5 bases and 2 bases respectively, with 10 bases between them. The CDR3 spans 13 residues. CDR1 MNHEY and CDR2 SVGAGI come from the germline V gene. CDR3 sequence: CASSGRGTYEQYF. CDR3 nucleotides: TGTGCCAGCAGTGGAAGAGGCACCTACGAGCAGTACTTC.

The chain links TRBV5-1 to TRBJ1-6; the D gene is possibly TRBD1 (5 bases). CDR3 size: 16 residues. Germline loops: CDR1 SGHRS, CDR2 YFSETQ. Trimming pared 0 bases from V and 5 bases from J, leaving 12 bases between. The CDR3 sequence: CASSLVVGGDNSPLHF. For the CDR3, the DNA is TGCGCCAGCAGCTTGGTGGTTGGGGGGGATAATTCACCCCTCCACTTT.

The V and J genes are TRBV11-3 and TRBJ2-1; 7 bases match TRBD2. V gave up 0 bases and J gave up 14 bases; unmatched junction bases: 4. The V gene's germline CDR1 is SGHNT and CDR2 YENEEA. This CDR3 has 12 residues. CDR3 nucleotides: TGTGCCAGCAGCTTAGACGGGAGGAGTGAGTTCTTC. Its translation: CASSLDGRSEFF.

This chain links TRBV4-2 with TRBJ2-7; D uncertain. Germline CDR1 reads LGHNA; CDR2 reads YNFKEQ. Trimming removed 1 base at V and 0 bases at J, with 10 bases between. The CDR3 runs to 15 residues. The CDR3 nucleotides read TGTGCCAGCAGCCAAGTCCCGAGCCTCTCCTACGAGCAGTACTTC. Amino acids: CASSQVPSLSYEQYF.

This chain links TRBV27 with TRBJ2-7, with 10 nucleotides matching TRBD1. This CDR3 has 14 residues. Looked up from germline, CDR1 is MNHEY and CDR2 is SMNVEV (reference sequence). V dropped 9 bases and J dropped 5; count of bases not matched to a gene: 10. CDR3: CASSGTGERNEQYF. The CDR3 DNA follows: TGTGCCAGTAGTGGGACAGGGGAGAGGAACGAGCAGTACTTC.

V and J are TRBV7-2 and TRBJ1-1; D is perhaps TRBD1 (6 bases). The CDR3 is made up of 14 amino acids. Germline CDR1 is SGHTA and CDR2 is FQGNSA. V was trimmed by 4 bases and J by 4 bases, leaving 13 bases between them. Here the CDR3 reads CASSSEGGITEAFF. In DNA form, the CDR3 reads TGTGCCAGCAGCTCCGAGGGGGGGATCACTGAAGCTTTCTTT.

This clone was counted between two and nine times. The chain combines TRBV6-1 with TRBJ2-7, with D maybe TRBD1 (5 bases). CDR3 length equals 13 residues. Trimming removed 8 bases at V and 6 bases at J, with 17 bases between. CDR1 and CDR2 (germline): MNHNS, SASEGT. CDR3 sequence (DNA): TGTGCCAGCCAGGGATATACAGCCTCCGAGCAGTACTTC. Its translation is CASQGYTASEQYF.

This clone was seen more than once but under ten times. This sequence joins TRBV7-9 and TRBJ2-7; possible D gene TRBD2, 5 bases. The V gene lost 5 bases and the J gene lost 2 bases, with 13 bases spanning the gap. Germline V lookup: CDR1 SEHNR, CDR2 FQNEAQ (reference sequence). CDR3 size: 14 residues. CDR3 DNA: TGTGCCAGCAGCCCGGGCCGAGCGGCCTACGAGCAGTACTTC. Translated: CASSPGRAAYEQYF.

The rearrangement uses TRBV6-5 and TRBJ1-3, with D possibly being TRBD1 (5 bases). The CDR3 loop spans 13 amino acids. V was trimmed by 6 bases and J by 2 bases, leaving 8 bases between them. CDR1 MNHEY and CDR2 SVGAGI come from the germline V gene. CDR3 region: CASRPGAGNTIYF. The CDR3 region has the DNA TGTGCCAGCAGGCCGGGGGCTGGAAACACCATATATTTT.

The gene calls are TRBV15 and TRBJ2-1; tentative D call: TRBD2 (6 bases). The length of the CDR3 is 16 residues. CDR1 and CDR2 (germline): LNHNV, YYDKDF (reference sequence). The V gene lost 5 bases and the J gene lost 0 bases, with 14 bases spanning the gap. CDR3 sequence (DNA): TGTGCCACCAGCGGCCAGGAGACTAGCTCCTACAATGAGCAGTTCTTC. Amino acids: CATSGQETSSYNEQFF.

This rearrangement joins TRBV2 to TRBJ1-4; the match to TRBD1 covers 12 bases. The CDR3 sequence is 16 residues long. The germline V gene has CDR1 SNHLY and CDR2 FYNNEI. Germline trimming cut 6 bases from V and 8 bases from J; bases unmatched to any gene: 10. The chain's CDR3 is CASSPGTGGRGEKLFF. CDR3 nucleotides: TGTGCCAGCAGCCCCGGGACAGGGGGCCGTGGAGAAAAACTGTTTTTT. The full variable domain, in which reference TRBV2 and TRBJ1-4 provide the parts outside the CDR3, is EPEVTQTPSHQVTQMGQEVILRCVPISNHLYFYWYRQILGQKVEFLVSFYNNEISEKSEIFDDQFSVERPDGSNFTLKIRSTKLEDSAMYFCASSPGTGGRGEKLFFGSGTQLSVL.